This is a list of T cell receptor beta chains from one sample in a study of T cells in Graves' hyperthyroidism and ophthalmopathy. In TCRdb, the multiplex PCR reads were re-called with MiXCR into one record per CDR3 protein. The data show approximately 48,000 distinct CDR3 sequences, with 45% to 50% seen just once and over 30% held by the top ten. Sequencing was done on a sample of peripheral blood or thyroid tissue (not recorded which). These receptors were taken from a woman aged 45-60 years with Graves' hyperthyroidism. Both conserved end residues are part of each CDR3. D genes are given only for firm matches. Part of the rows lack a size; the others show once, few, many or a class for expanded clones.

len	abundance	v_gene	j_gene	d_gene	CDR3nt	CDR3aa
12	-	TRBV7-9	TRBJ2-7	-	TGTGCCAGCAGCTTTACAGGTTACGAGCAGTACTTC	CASSFTGYEQYF
13	many	TRBV6-2/TRBV6-3	TRBJ2-7	-	TGTGCCAGCAGTTACTCGCGCAGCTACGAGCAGTACTTC	CASSYSRSYEQYF
13	many	TRBV6-2/TRBV6-3	TRBJ1-5	-	TGTGCCAGCAGTTACGGGGTAAGTCAGCCCCAGCATTTT	CASSYGVSQPQHF
11	medium-sized	TRBV25-1	TRBJ2-7	-	TGTGCCAGCACCCAAGGGGACGAGCAGTACTTC	CASTQGDEQYF
14	-	TRBV24-1	TRBJ2-3	-	TGTGCCACTAGTGGGGGACCTGGTACAGATACGCAGTATTTT	CATSGGPGTDTQYF
13	-	TRBV29-1	TRBJ1-2	TRBD1	TGCAGCGTTGGACAGGGGAGGGACTATGGCTACACCTTC	CSVGQGRDYGYTF
15	many	TRBV7-2	TRBJ1-2	TRBD1	TGTGCCAGCAGCCCCCGGGACAGGGGCGACTATGGCTACACCTTC	CASSPRDRGDYGYTF
14	-	TRBV7-9	TRBJ2-7	TRBD2	TGCGCCAGCAGCCTCGGGACTAGCGTCTACGAGCAGTACTTC	CASSLGTSVYEQYF
13	-	TRBV20-1	TRBJ1-1	TRBD1	TGCAGTGTTGTCGACAGGGGGGACACTGAAGCTTTCTTT	CSVVDRGDTEAFF
13	-	TRBV2	TRBJ1-2	-	TGTGCCAGCAGCCCCAGACAGGTACCTGGCTACACCTTC	CASSPRQVPGYTF
17	-	TRBV7-9	TRBJ1-2	-	TGTGCCAGCGGCTTAGCGATCACAGGGTTTGTACCCTATGACTACACCTTC	CASGLAITGFVPYDYTF
15	many	TRBV28	TRBJ2-7	TRBD2	TGTGCCAGCAGTTTACCACTAGCGGGAGTCGGCGAGCAGTACTTC	CASSLPLAGVGEQYF